This T cell receptor beta chain was recovered during a study of blood T cell repertoires in COVID-19. For the study at large: The United States, Italy and Spain supplied acute and convalescent COVID-19 samples.

Original methodology: Amplification of reference gene primers provided the estimated nucleated cell counts. Assay: immunoSEQ multiplex PCR; the TCRdb copy retains only in-frame clones and omits some. V and J calls and clone size are those listed in that table; D and trimming were worked out from the DNA. The table includes approximately 210,000 clones, almost 90% detected once. V lost 8 bases, J lost 3 bases, and 3 bases stayed unmatched. This CDR3 has 12 amino acids. Germline V gene sequence: CDR1 MDHEN, CDR2 SYDVKM. The sample was peripheral blood. The clonotype was recovered from a man younger than 35 with active or convalescent COVID-19. This chain links TRBV28 with TRBJ2-7; TRBD1 agrees at 8 bases. The CDR3 sequence: CASSDRGYEQYF. The CDR3 DNA reads TGTGCCAGCTCCGACAGGGGCTACGAGCAGTACTTC.